The clone carrying this TCR beta chain was detected ten times or more. These data come from a study of T cell repertoires in cytomegalovirus infection. About the study: CMV infection together with matching HLA type was indicated by public TCR beta signatures.

TCRdb re-called the reads through MiXCR, storing one row per CDR3 protein. The sample carries almost 500,000 distinct CDR3 sequences, approximately 10% recorded once. CDR1 and CDR2 (germline): SGHRS, YFSETQ. The CDR3 covers 15 residues. The J segment lost 9 bases and the V segment lost 1 base, leaving 5 bases of the junction unmatched. The sequence was obtained from a human donor in good health (CMV status not recorded). Some clones in this sample may be carry-over from other donors' samples. This chain uses TRBV5-1 with TRBJ1-6; 9 bases fit TRBD1. Sequences were obtained from PBMCs. This CDR3 is CASSLKGQGGSPLHF. The CDR3 nucleotides read TGCGCCAGCAGCTTGAAGGGACAGGGAGGTTCACCCCTCCACTTT.